The 27 T cell receptor beta chains below come from one sample, sequenced in a study of T cells after somatic rescue of genetic block. Clones were read by immunoSEQ multiplex PCR, and TCRdb kept only the in-frame ones, dropping some. The sample lists approximately 71,000 clones, just under 95% seen once, with 2.9% in the top ten. The sample taken for sequencing was peripheral blood mononuclear cells (PBMCs). The receptor source for this set is a man in his forties or fifties.

This chain uses TRBV29-1 with TRBJ2-1, with D hard to call. Germline V gene lookup returns CDR1 SQVTM and CDR2 ANQGSEA. Trimming stripped 4 bases from V and 8 bases from J, with 3 bases between. This CDR3 spans 9 amino acids. The DNA for the CDR3 is TGCAGCGTTGGGTATGAGCAGTTCTTC. It codes for CSVGYEQFF.

In its sample, this clone was seen once. V usage is TRBV19 and J usage is TRBJ2-2; TRBD1 aligns across 10 bases. This CDR3 has 14 amino acids. Trimming cost V 4 bases and J 13 bases; bases outside gene matches: 9. From germline, CDR1 is LNHDA and CDR2 SQIVND (reference sequence). CDR3 sequence reads: CASSTSDRGIGLFF. The CDR3 DNA follows: TGTGCCAGTAGTACCTCGGACAGGGGGATTGGGCTGTTTTTT.

This sequence joins TRBV14 and TRBJ1-5, with D maybe TRBD1 (5 bases). The CDR3 has 13 residues. Looked up from germline, CDR1 is SGHDN and CDR2 is FVKESK. V was trimmed by 2 bases and J by 4 bases, leaving 6 bases between them. CDR3 sequence reads: CASSQQGNQPQHF. CDR3 DNA sequence: TGTGCCAGCAGCCAACAGGGAAATCAGCCCCAGCATTTT.

The V gene is TRBV11-2, the J gene TRBJ1-5; D ambiguous. Trimming cost V 5 bases and J 0 bases, with 11 bases left between them. This CDR3 has 15 amino acids. The germline CDR1 and CDR2 sequences are SGHAT and FQNNGV. The CDR3 is CASSPSGNSNQPQHF. The CDR3 nucleotides read TGTGCCAGCAGCCCGTCTGGGAATAGCAATCAGCCCCAGCATTTT.

V and J are TRBV5-1 and TRBJ2-7; 7 bases align to TRBD1. This CDR3 contains 15 residues. Trimming at V came to 0 bases and at J to 0 bases, leaving 3 bases not matched to a gene. Germline CDR1 SGHRS, CDR2 YFSETQ. The CDR3 loop is CASSLVGQSSYEQYF. CDR3 in DNA: TGCGCCAGCAGCTTGGTGGGACAGAGCTCCTACGAGCAGTACTTC.

V gene TRBV5-1 combines with J gene TRBJ2-7; 8 bases are shared with TRBD1. The CDR3 spans 15 residues. Per the germline V gene, CDR1 is SGHRS and CDR2 is YFSETQ. Trimming took 1 base from V and 7 from J; bases not matched to a gene: 10. The CDR3: CASSLPRTGRPEQYF. The CDR3 coding sequence is TGCGCCAGCAGCTTGCCCAGGACAGGGAGGCCGGAGCAGTACTTC.

In its sample, this clone was seen a few times. The rearrangement links TRBV19 to TRBJ2-7, with 7 bases aligning to TRBD1. The CDR3 is 13 residues long. Germline V gene data show CDR1 as LNHDA and CDR2 as SQIVND (reference sequence). J was trimmed by 7 bases and V by 6 bases; bases with no gene match: 9. DNA for the CDR3: TGTGCCAGTAGCCCCGACAGGGTGAGTGAGCAGTACTTC. Its protein is CASSPDRVSEQYF. Full variable domain (remainder filled in from reference TRBV19 and TRBJ2-7): DGGITQSPKYLFRKEGQNVTLSCEQNLNHDAMYWYRQDPGQGLRLIYYSQIVNDFQKGDIAEGYSVSREKKESFPLTVTSAQKNPTAFYLCASSPDRVSEQYFGPGTRLTVT.

The rearrangement joins TRBV18 to TRBJ2-1, with D perhaps TRBD1 (5 bases). The CDR3 spans 15 residues. The V end lost 3 bases, the J end lost 5 bases, and 14 bases lay between the germline ends. Germline V lookup: CDR1 KGHSH, CDR2 LQKENI. CDR3 residues: CASSPLHDRDNEQFF. In nucleotides, the CDR3 is TGTGCCAGCTCACCGTTGCACGACAGAGACAATGAGCAGTTCTTC.

The sample holds a few counts of this clone. This chain joins TRBV10-3 and TRBJ2-7; 12 bases are shared with TRBD1. Looked up from germline, CDR1 is ENHRY and CDR2 is SYGVKD. This CDR3 is 14 amino acids long. The V and J ends lost 4 bases and 5 bases, in that order; junction bases with no gene match: 3. CDR3: CAISGGTGGHEQYF. CDR3 nucleotides: TGTGCCATCAGTGGGGGGACAGGGGGCCACGAGCAGTACTTC.

The chain couples TRBV7-2 to TRBJ2-7; D gene uncertain. The V and J ends lost 1 base and 3 bases respectively, with 10 bases between them. The CDR3 consists of 14 residues. Germline CDR1 SGHTA, CDR2 FQGNSA. This CDR3 reads CASSLGRANYEQYF. The CDR3 nucleotides read TGTGCCAGCAGCTTAGGACGAGCAAACTACGAGCAGTACTTC.

This chain uses TRBV11-2 with TRBJ1-4, with no clear D. V was shortened by 4 bases and J by 11 bases, with 17 bases between the two germline ends. Per germline, CDR1 SGHAT and CDR2 FQNNGV. The CDR3 totals 14 residues. In DNA form, the CDR3 reads TGTGCCAGCAGCTCCCTTGCAGTCCTCGGGAAACTGTTTTTT. Its translation is CASSSLAVLGKLFF.

This clone was counted a single time. V gene TRBV5-1 combines with J gene TRBJ2-5; 9 bases agree with TRBD1. This CDR3 region has 14 residues. Trimming at V came to 3 bases and at J to 4 bases, leaving 4 bases not matched to a gene. Germline lookup yields CDR1 SGHRS and CDR2 YFSETQ. CDR3 loop: CASSWDRERETQYF. In nucleotides, the CDR3 is TGCGCCAGCAGCTGGGACAGGGAGAGAGAGACCCAGTACTTC.

This chain uses TRBV6-6 with TRBJ2-3; 9 bases are shared with TRBD2. Germline CDR1 is MNHNY and CDR2 is SVGAGI (reference sequence). The trim removed 2 bases at V and 4 bases at J, leaving 4 bases unmatched. This CDR3 spans 15 amino acids. The CDR3 loop is CASSYPAGGPDTQYF. CDR3 nucleotide sequence: TGTGCCAGCAGTTACCCCGCGGGAGGGCCAGATACGCAGTATTTT.

The chain couples TRBV7-4 to TRBJ1-6; 8 bases are a match to TRBD1. The CDR3 is 19 amino acids. V gave up 2 bases and J gave up 0 bases; unmatched junction bases: 9. CDR1 is SGHVT and CDR2 is SQSDAQ in the germline V gene. The CDR3 DNA sequence: TGTGCCAGCAGCTTAAGATTGGGACAGGCGAGCTCCTATAATTCACCCCTCCACTTT. Protein: CASSLRLGQASSYNSPLHF.

This clone was detected once. V usage is TRBV9 and J usage is TRBJ2-3, with 7 nucleotides matching TRBD2. This CDR3 has 16 amino acids. V lost 3 bases, J lost 3 bases, and 10 bases stayed unmatched. The germline V gene encodes CDR1 SGDLS and CDR2 YYNGEE. The CDR3 DNA follows: TGTGCCAGCAGCGCGAGGGGTTTAGCGGGTACAGATACGCAGTATTTT. Translating gives CASSARGLAGTDTQYF. Full variable domain (outside the CDR3, taken from reference TRBV9 and TRBJ2-3): DSGVTQTPKHLITATGQRVTLRCSPRSGDLSVYWYQQSLDQGLQFLIQYYNGEERAKGNILERFSAQQFPDLHSELNLSSLELGDSALYFCASSARGLAGTDTQYFGPGTRLTVL.

The V gene is TRBV15, the J gene TRBJ2-6; D not resolved. CDR1 is LNHNV and CDR2 is YYDKDF in the germline V gene (reference sequence). The CDR3 spans 15 residues. V was trimmed by 0 bases and J by 2 bases, leaving 5 bases between them. CDR3 coding DNA: TGTGCCACCAGCAGAGATAACGCTGGGGCCAACGTCCTGACTTTC. Amino acid sequence: CATSRDNAGANVLTF.

The genes are TRBV15 and TRBJ1-5, with 8 bases that match TRBD1. CDR3 length: 17 residues. Germline CDR1 reads LNHNV; CDR2 reads YYDKDF (reference sequence). V was clipped by 1 base and J by 5 bases; unmatched bases: 10. The CDR3 here is CATSRVLAGGAHQPQHF. As DNA, the CDR3 is TGTGCCACCAGCAGAGTTCTGGCAGGGGGCGCGCATCAGCCCCAGCATTTT.

This clone was picked up one time. J is TRBJ2-1 and V is TRBV30; TRBD1 matches at 11 bases. CDR3 size: 14 residues. CDR1 and CDR2 (germline): GTSNPN, SVGIG (reference sequence). The CDR3 spells CAYARDRGFNEQFF. In DNA, the CDR3 is TGTGCTTACGCCCGGGACAGGGGGTTCAATGAGCAGTTCTTC.

This chain joins TRBV28 and TRBJ1-2; D might be TRBD1 (5 bases). This CDR3 comprises 12 residues. The V gene lost 2 bases and the J gene lost 5 bases, with 6 bases spanning the gap. Germline CDR1 reads MDHEN; CDR2 reads SYDVKM. The CDR3 DNA reads as TGTGCCAGCAGTTTACAGGGTTATGGCTACACCTTC. This gives the protein CASSLQGYGYTF.

The chain uses TRBV27 and TRBJ2-1; TRBD1 aligns across 7 bases. The germline CDR1 and CDR2 sequences are MNHEY and SMNVEV (reference sequence). Trimming removed 5 bases from V and 2 bases from J; junction bases left unmatched: 6. The CDR3 extends over 15 amino acids. Here the CDR3 reads CASSPTGKAYNEQFF. The CDR3 DNA sequence: TGTGCCAGCAGTCCGACAGGGAAGGCCTACAATGAGCAGTTCTTC.

This rearrangement joins TRBV5-1 to TRBJ2-7; 8 bases are shared with TRBD1. J was trimmed by 5 bases and V by 4 bases; bases with no gene match: 8. The germline CDR1 and CDR2 sequences are SGHRS and YFSETQ. This CDR3 is 14 amino acids long. CDR3 region: CASSTGQGADEQYF. The CDR3, as DNA: TGCGCCAGCAGCACCGGACAGGGAGCTGACGAGCAGTACTTC.

CDR3 sequence: CASSQDGKHSNQPQHF. CDR3 DNA sequence: TGCGCCAGCAGCCAAGATGGCAAACATAGCAATCAGCCCCAGCATTTT. The rearrangement links TRBV4-1 to TRBJ1-5; unclear D gene. CDR1 MGHRA and CDR2 YSYEKL come from the germline V gene. Trimming pared 0 bases from V and 0 bases from J, leaving 9 bases between. The length of the CDR3 is 16 residues.

The CDR3 bases are TGCGCCAGCGCGCCTCTAGCGGACTCCTACGAGCAGTACTTC. It encodes CASAPLADSYEQYF. This rearrangement joins TRBV10-2 to TRBJ2-7; the match to TRBD2 covers 7 bases. Trimming cost V 8 bases and J 0 bases; bases outside gene matches: 7. This CDR3 is 14 amino acids long. Germline CDR1 is WSHSY and CDR2 is SAAADI.

The chain carries TRBV11-2 and TRBJ2-1; D not resolved. CDR3 length: 12 residues. The germline CDR1 and CDR2 sequences are SGHAT and FQNNGV. V dropped 6 bases and J dropped 7 bases, with 10 bases sitting between them. CDR3: CASSPVGNEQFF. Here the CDR3 DNA reads TGTGCCAGCAGTCCAGTAGGGAATGAGCAGTTCTTC.

The chain is built from TRBV6-1 and TRBJ1-2, with 11 bases aligning to TRBD1. Germline CDR1 reads MNHNS; CDR2 reads SASEGT. This CDR3 has 14 amino acids. Germline trimming cut 2 bases from V and 6 bases from J; bases unmatched to any gene: 2. The CDR3 sequence is CASSERDRGDGYTF. The DNA for the CDR3 is TGTGCCAGCAGTGAAAGGGACAGGGGGGATGGCTACACCTTC.

The rearrangement joins TRBV5-1 to TRBJ2-2, with a tentative D call TRBD1 (5 bases). V dropped 4 bases and J dropped 1 base, with 11 bases sitting between them. CDR1 SGHRS and CDR2 YFSETQ come from the germline V gene. The CDR3 covers 15 residues. As DNA, the CDR3 is TGCGCCAGCAGCAGTGGGGCAGGGAACACCGGGGAGCTGTTTTTT. Translation: CASSSGAGNTGELFF.

The rearrangement uses TRBV7-2 and TRBJ2-2, with D uncertain. The CDR3 has 15 residues. V was clipped by 5 bases and J by 0 bases, with 10 bases between them. Germline CDR1 is SGHTA and CDR2 is FQGNSA. CDR3 residues: CASSPTLTNTGELFF. The CDR3 region has the DNA TGTGCCAGCAGCCCTACATTAACGAACACCGGGGAGCTGTTTTTT. Full variable domain (missing parts from reference TRBV7-2 and TRBJ2-2): GAGVSQSPSNKVTEKGKDVELRCDPISGHTALYWYRQSLGQGLEFLIYFQGNSAPDKSGLPSDRFSAERTGGSVSTLTIQRTQQEDSAVYLCASSPTLTNTGELFFGEGSRLTVL.